The sequence of this TCR beta chain was determined in a study of cytomegalovirus exposure and HLA in healthy donors. Looking at the study overall: Assignment to the Caucasian-associated ancestry cluster applied to around four fifths of the approximately 360 genotyped donors.

The PCR employed 60 Vbeta primers together with 13 Jbeta primers. TCRdb's table, derived via immunoSEQ multiplex PCR, lists solely in-frame clones and lacks some. The table records approximately 240,000 clones, about 80% of them present only once. The CDR3 covers 14 residues. The germline V gene has CDR1 SGHVS and CDR2 FQNEAQ. Trimming removed 1 base at V and 2 bases at J, with 9 bases between. This TCR was sampled from a woman in her thirties or forties in good health and CMV-seronegative. This chain links TRBV7-8 with TRBJ2-7, with D possibly TRBD1 on 5 matching bases. Sequencing was performed on PBMCs. The CDR3 is CASSLGQGAYEQYF. CDR3 DNA: TGTGCCAGCAGCTTAGGGCAGGGCGCCTACGAGCAGTACTTC.